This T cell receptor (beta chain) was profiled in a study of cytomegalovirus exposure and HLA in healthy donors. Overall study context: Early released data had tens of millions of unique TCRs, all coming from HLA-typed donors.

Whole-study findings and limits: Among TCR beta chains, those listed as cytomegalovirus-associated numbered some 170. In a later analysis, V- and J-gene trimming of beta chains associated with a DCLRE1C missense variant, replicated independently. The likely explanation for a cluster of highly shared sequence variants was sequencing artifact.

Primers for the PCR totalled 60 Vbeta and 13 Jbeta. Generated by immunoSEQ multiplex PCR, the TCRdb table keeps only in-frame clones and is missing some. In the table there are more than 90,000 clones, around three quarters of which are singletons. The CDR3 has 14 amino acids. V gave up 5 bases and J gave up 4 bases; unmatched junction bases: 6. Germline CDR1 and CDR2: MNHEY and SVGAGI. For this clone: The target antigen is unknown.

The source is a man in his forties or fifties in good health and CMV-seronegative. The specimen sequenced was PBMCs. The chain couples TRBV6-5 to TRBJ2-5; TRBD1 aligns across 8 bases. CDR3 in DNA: TGTGCCAGCAGTCCAACCGACAGGGGAGAGACCCAGTACTTC. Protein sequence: CASSPTDRGETQYF.